A single sample gave rise to the 3 T cell receptor beta chains below, sequenced in a study of PD-1 blockade in classical Hodgkin lymphoma (dated by TCRdb to 2018 to 2021). The time point label, as the study defines it: cycle 4 day 1 (C4D1), after less than 7 weeks of nivolumab. All trial patients had relapsed after autologous stem cell transplantation, with cohorts A, B and C differing in prior brentuximab vedotin exposure. Library construction relied on the immunoSEQ multiplex PCR assay. TCRdb carries this immuneACCESS record with in-frame sequences only. Its versions omit some clonotypes, under half of them owing to an unresolved V gene in the studies checked, with the rest unexplained. This sample holds 99,000 or so clones; roughly nine tenths were observed only once. Under 20% of the sample is in the top ten clones. Sequencing was performed on peripheral blood mononuclear cells (PBMCs), taken before the fourth cycle of nivolumab. The receptors stem from a human donor with classical Hodgkin lymphoma.

The chain uses TRBV14 and TRBJ2-7; D not certain. V gave up 1 base and J gave up 3 bases, with 10 bases separating them. The CDR3 extends over 14 amino acids. CDR1 SGHDN and CDR2 FVKESK come from the germline V gene. In nucleotides, the CDR3 is TGTGCCAGCAGCCAAGGGCGGCTGATCTACGAGCAGTACTTC. Translated: CASSQGRLIYEQYF.

This chain links TRBV11-2 with TRBJ2-1; TRBD2 matches at 11 bases. The V and J ends lost 0 bases and 7 bases, in that order; junction bases with no gene match: 2. CDR1 and CDR2 from the germline V gene are SGHAT and FQNNGV. This CDR3 has 15 amino acids. CDR3 region: CASSLELAGVNEQFF. CDR3 in DNA: TGTGCCAGCAGCTTAGAACTAGCGGGAGTAAATGAGCAGTTCTTC.

The chain carries TRBV5-6 and TRBJ2-7; no reliable D call. The germline gives CDR1 SGHDT, CDR2 YYEEEE. V was trimmed by 2 bases and J by 3 bases, leaving 9 bases between them. The CDR3 spans 13 residues. This CDR3 reads CASSFGRYYEQYF. Here the CDR3 DNA reads TGTGCCAGCAGCTTTGGAAGGTACTACGAGCAGTACTTC.